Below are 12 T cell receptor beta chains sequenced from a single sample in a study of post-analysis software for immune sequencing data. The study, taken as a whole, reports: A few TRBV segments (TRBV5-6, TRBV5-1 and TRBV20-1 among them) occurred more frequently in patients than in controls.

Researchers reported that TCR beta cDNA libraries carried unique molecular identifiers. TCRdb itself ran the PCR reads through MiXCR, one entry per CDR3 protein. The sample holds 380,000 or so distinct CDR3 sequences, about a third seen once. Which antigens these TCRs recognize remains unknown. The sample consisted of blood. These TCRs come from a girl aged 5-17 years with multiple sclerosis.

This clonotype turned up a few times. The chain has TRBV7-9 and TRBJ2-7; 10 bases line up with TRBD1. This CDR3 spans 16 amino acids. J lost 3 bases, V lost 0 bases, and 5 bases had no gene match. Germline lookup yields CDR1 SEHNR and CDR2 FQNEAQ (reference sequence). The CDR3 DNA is TGTGCCAGCAGCTTAGCCGGACAGGGGGTTTTCTACGAGCAGTACTTC. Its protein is CASSLAGQGVFYEQYF.

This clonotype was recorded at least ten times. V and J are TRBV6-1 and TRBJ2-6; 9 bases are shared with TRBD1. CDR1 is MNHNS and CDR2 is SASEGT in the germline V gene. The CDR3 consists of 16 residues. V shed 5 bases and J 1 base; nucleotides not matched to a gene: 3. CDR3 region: CASSRDRDSGANVLTF. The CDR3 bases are TGTGCCAGCAGTCGGGACAGGGATTCTGGGGCCAACGTCCTGACTTTC.

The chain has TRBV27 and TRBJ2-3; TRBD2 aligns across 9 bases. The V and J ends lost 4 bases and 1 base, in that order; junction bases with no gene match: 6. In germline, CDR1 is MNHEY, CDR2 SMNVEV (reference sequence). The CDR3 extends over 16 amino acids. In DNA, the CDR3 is TGTGCCAGCAGTTCCATCTGGACTAGCGGCACAGATACGCAGTATTTT. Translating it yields CASSSIWTSGTDTQYF.

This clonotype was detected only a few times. This CDR3 is CASSTTSGENQETQYF. For the CDR3, the DNA is TGTGCCAGCAGCACCACTAGCGGGGAAAACCAAGAGACCCAGTACTTC. The V gene is TRBV7-2, the J gene TRBJ2-5; the match to TRBD2 covers 10 bases. Germline CDR1 and CDR2: SGHTA and FQGNSA. V gave up 5 bases and J gave up 0 bases; unmatched junction bases: 6. The CDR3 spans 16 residues.

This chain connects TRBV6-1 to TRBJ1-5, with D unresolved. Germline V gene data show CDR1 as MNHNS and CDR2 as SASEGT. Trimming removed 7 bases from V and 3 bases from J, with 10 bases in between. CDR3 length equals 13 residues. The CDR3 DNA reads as TGTGCCAGCATTCGGGGTTTCAATCAGCCCCAGCATTTT. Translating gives CASIRGFNQPQHF.

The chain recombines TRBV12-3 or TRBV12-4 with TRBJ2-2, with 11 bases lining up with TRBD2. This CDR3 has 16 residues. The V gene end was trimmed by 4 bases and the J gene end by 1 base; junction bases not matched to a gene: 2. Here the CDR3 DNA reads TGTGCCAGCAGTTCTACTAGCGGGGGGAACACCGGGGAGCTGTTTTTT. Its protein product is CASSSTSGGNTGELFF.

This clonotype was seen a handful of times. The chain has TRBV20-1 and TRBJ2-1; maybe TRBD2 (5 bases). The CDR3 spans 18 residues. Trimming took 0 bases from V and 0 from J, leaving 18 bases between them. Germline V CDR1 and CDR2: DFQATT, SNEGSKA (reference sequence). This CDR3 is CSARDRASFPSSYNEQFF. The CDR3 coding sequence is TGCAGTGCTAGAGATCGGGCTAGCTTCCCTAGCTCCTACAATGAGCAGTTCTTC.

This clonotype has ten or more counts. This chain's CDR3 is CASSLKGSYRNEQYF. CDR3 nucleotides: TGTGCCAGCAGTTTAAAGGGGTCCTACAGGAACGAGCAGTACTTC. The chain couples TRBV12-3 or TRBV12-4 to TRBJ2-7; D might be TRBD1 (5 bases). The CDR3 spans 15 residues. The V end was cut by 2 bases, the J end by 5 bases, with 16 bases between.

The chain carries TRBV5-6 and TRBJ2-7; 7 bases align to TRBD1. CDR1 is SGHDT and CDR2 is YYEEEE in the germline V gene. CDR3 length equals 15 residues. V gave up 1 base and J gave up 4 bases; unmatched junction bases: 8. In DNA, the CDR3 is TGTGCCAGCAGCTTGAACCCCGACAGGGTATACGAGCAGTACTTC. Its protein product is CASSLNPDRVYEQYF.

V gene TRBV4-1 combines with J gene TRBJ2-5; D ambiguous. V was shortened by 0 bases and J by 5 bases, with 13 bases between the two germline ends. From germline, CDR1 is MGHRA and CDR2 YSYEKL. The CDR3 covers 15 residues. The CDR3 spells CASSQEMAPGETQYF. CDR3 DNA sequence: TGCGCCAGCAGCCAAGAGATGGCACCTGGGGAGACCCAGTACTTC.

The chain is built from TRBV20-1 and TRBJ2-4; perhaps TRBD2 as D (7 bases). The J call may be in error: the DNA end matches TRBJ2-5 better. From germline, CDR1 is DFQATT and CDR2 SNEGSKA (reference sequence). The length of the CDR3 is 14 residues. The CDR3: CSARDMGGLETQYF. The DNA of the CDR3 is TGCAGTGCTAGAGATATGGGGGGGCTAGAGACCCAGTACTTC.

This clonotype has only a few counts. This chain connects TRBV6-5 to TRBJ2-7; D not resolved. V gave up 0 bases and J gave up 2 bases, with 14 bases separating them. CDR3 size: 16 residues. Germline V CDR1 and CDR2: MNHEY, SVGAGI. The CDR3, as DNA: TGTGCCAGCAGTTACTCGCCCAAGGGTCTGGCCTACGAGCAGTACTTC. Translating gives CASSYSPKGLAYEQYF.